Presented here are 24 T cell receptor beta chains from one specimen sequenced in a study of tumor and adjacent non-tumor tissue in lung cancer. TCRbeta libraries were built with three rounds of nested PCR, modified from ARM-PCR. TCRdb reprocessed the multiplex PCR reads with MiXCR, giving one entry per CDR3 protein. The table has tens of thousands of distinct CDR3 sequences, less than 75% seen once. No cell sorting was done before RNA was extracted from the tissue. The sequenced sample consisted of lung tumor tissue. These receptors were obtained from a man between 60 and 75 years old with non-small cell lung cancer.

Points on this clonotype: Germline is not matched at one junction end, which may reflect a read error. V is TRBV6-5 and J is TRBJ1-2, with 7 bases that match TRBD1. Germline CDR1 and CDR2: MNHEY and SVGAGI. This CDR3 region has 12 residues. The CDR3 DNA reads as TGTGCCGGCAGGGGGGGTGACATGGGCTACACCTTC. Protein: CAGRGGDMGYTF.

About this clonotype: One junction end does not reproduce the germline sequence, and a read error may be involved. The rearrangement joins TRBV5-5 to TRBJ2-3; 8 positions match TRBD2. The CDR3 spans 16 residues. CDR1 and CDR2 (germline): SGHKS, YYEKEE (reference sequence). The DNA for the CDR3 is TGTGTCAGCAGCTTGGGTGCTAGCGGGAGCACAGATACGCAGTATTTT. The encoded protein is CVSSLGASGSTDTQYF.

Details on this clonotype: Mismatch with germline at one junction end may stem from a read error. The chain couples TRBV11-1 to TRBJ2-2; D might be TRBD2 (5 bases). CDR1 and CDR2 (germline): SGHAT, FQDESV (reference sequence). This CDR3 is 13 amino acids long. The CDR3 loop reads CASGFEMTGELLF. CDR3 nucleotide sequence: TGTGCCAGCGGCTTTGAAATGACCGGGGAGCTACTTTTT.

The chain joins TRBV11-3 to TRBJ2-1; D possibly corresponds to TRBD2 (6 bases). The V gene lost 7 bases and the J gene lost 8 bases, with 21 bases spanning the gap. Germline V gene data show CDR1 as SGHNT and CDR2 as YENEEA. The CDR3 consists of 15 residues. The CDR3 region has the DNA TGTGCCAGCAACCACGGGACTGGCCGGAGCCATGAGCAGTTCTTC. It encodes CASNHGTGRSHEQFF.

This clonotype has at least ten counts. The chain carries TRBV20-1 and TRBJ1-2; 7 nucleotides match TRBD1. The CDR3 consists of 12 residues. J lost 7 bases, V lost 6 bases, and 8 bases had no gene match. The germline V gene encodes CDR1 DFQATT and CDR2 SNEGSKA (reference sequence). CDR3 loop: CSATGQSGGYTF. For the CDR3, the DNA is TGCAGTGCGACGGGACAGAGTGGTGGCTACACCTTC.

Worth noting for this clonotype: A much more abundant neighbour one base away suggests this may be a read error. This is likely a read error, given that the CDR3 carries no conserved phenylalanine or tryptophan at its end. The gene calls are TRBV28 and TRBJ2-7; perhaps TRBD2 as D (6 bases). The CDR3 extends over 14 amino acids. V lost 1 base and J lost 3, with 10 bases in between. Germline V gene data show CDR1 as MDHEN and CDR2 as SYDVKM. The CDR3 bases are TGTGCCAGCAGTTTATCCTTAGCGGACTACGAGCAGTACTAC. Residues: CASSLSLADYEQYY.

This clonotype was seen at least ten times. V usage is TRBV20-1 and J usage is TRBJ2-1; no reliable D call. Trimming cost V 6 bases and J 15 bases, with 18 bases left between them. This CDR3 region has 11 residues. Germline V CDR1 and CDR2: DFQATT, SNEGSKA (reference sequence). DNA for the CDR3: TGCAGTGCAACCGGGCCTCTGGGGATGTTCTTC. Translated: CSATGPLGMFF.

This sequence joins TRBV14 and TRBJ2-7; D ambiguous. CDR3 size: 12 residues. The V end lost 8 bases, the J end lost 3 bases, and 11 bases lay between the germline ends. Germline V gives CDR1 SGHDN, CDR2 FVKESK. The CDR3 nucleotides read TGTGCCAGCGGTGGGTTTGACTACGAGCAGTACTTC. This translates into CASGGFDYEQYF.

In regard to this clonotype: At one end, the junction sequence differs from germline, possibly due to a read error. The V call is TRBV12-3 or TRBV12-4, the J call TRBJ2-4; D may be TRBD1 or TRBD2 (6 bases each). The CDR3 sequence is 13 residues long. The CDR3 loop reads CVSSRGGTEVQYF. In DNA, the CDR3 is TGTGTCAGCAGTCGAGGGGGGACTGAGGTTCAGTACTTC.

This clonotype turned up a few times. The V gene is TRBV28, the J gene TRBJ2-1, with 12 bases that match TRBD2. From germline, CDR1 is MDHEN and CDR2 SYDVKM. This CDR3 has 16 amino acids. V trimming: 2 bases; J trimming: 8 bases; junction bases outside the gene matches: 7. The CDR3 DNA sequence: TGTGCCAGCAGTTTACTAGCGGGAGGGGGGATCCATGAGCAGTTCTTC. This codes for CASSLLAGGGIHEQFF.

A single count supports this clonotype. The junction departs from the called germline gene at one end, perhaps through a read error. This sequence joins TRBV4-2 and TRBJ2-4, with 7 bases that match TRBD2. The germline V gene has CDR1 LGHNA and CDR2 YNFKEQ. The CDR3 runs to 19 residues. The DNA for the CDR3 is TGTGCCGGCAGTCAAGCGCAGGCTAGCGGATCGTTAGCCAAAAGCATTCAGTACTTC. Its protein product is CAGSQAQASGSLAKSIQYF.

This clonotype was detected many times. The V and J genes are TRBV5-1 and TRBJ2-3; no clear D gene. V gave up 4 bases and J gave up 0 bases, with 12 bases separating them. Germline loops: CDR1 SGHRS, CDR2 YFSETQ. The CDR3 contains 15 residues. In DNA, the CDR3 is TGCGCCAGCAGCGAAATAGTTGGGAGCACAGATACGCAGTATTTT. It is translated as CASSEIVGSTDTQYF.

CDR3 DNA: TGTGATAGCAGTCGTGGGACTTCTGTCTCTGGGGCCAACGTCCTGACTTTC. Protein sequence: CDSSRGTSVSGANVLTF. V and J are TRBV12-3 or TRBV12-4 and TRBJ2-6; a weak D match, TRBD2 (6 bases). This CDR3 comprises 17 residues.

Concerning this clonotype itself: This may be a read error, as it is one base from a much larger clone. This sequence joins TRBV5-5 and TRBJ1-5, with TRBD1 matching 9 bases. CDR3 size: 14 residues. Looked up from germline, CDR1 is SGHKS and CDR2 is YYEKEE (reference sequence). The chain's CDR3 is CASSRTGEVQPHHF. The CDR3 DNA sequence: TGTGCCAGCAGCCGGACAGGGGAAGTCCAGCCCCATCATTTT.

This chain uses TRBV27 with TRBJ2-7; D uncertain. This CDR3 comprises 15 residues. CDR1 and CDR2 from the germline V gene are MNHEY and SMNVEV (reference sequence). Trimming stripped 7 bases from V and 9 bases from J, with 25 bases between. The CDR3 loop reads CASTPYVVERFVQYF. CDR3 sequence (DNA): TGTGCCAGCACCCCTTACGTGGTCGAACGTTTTGTGCAGTACTTC.

The rearrangement links TRBV20-1 to TRBJ1-5, with a weak D call TRBD1 (5 bases). This CDR3 has 14 residues. V dropped 5 bases and J dropped 4 bases, with 15 bases sitting between them. In germline, CDR1 is DFQATT, CDR2 SNEGSKA (reference sequence). The CDR3: CSAPYMGDNQPQHF. CDR3 DNA: TGCAGTGCTCCTTACATGGGGGATAATCAGCCCCAGCATTTT.

Turning to this clonotype: The junction departs from the called germline gene at one end, perhaps through a read error. The rearrangement links TRBV4-1 to TRBJ1-2; D might be TRBD1 (5 bases). Germline lookup yields CDR1 MGHRA and CDR2 YSYEKL. This CDR3 is 15 amino acids long. Here the CDR3 DNA reads TGCGTCAGCAGCCAACTGACAGACACTAACTATGGCTACAGCTTC. Residues: CVSSQLTDTNYGYSF.

Turning to this clonotype: At one of its ends the junction is not consistent with the germline gene, which may arise from a read error. The chain is built from TRBV29-1 and TRBJ2-3, with 9 bases that match TRBD1. Germline values: CDR1 SQVTM, CDR2 ANQGSEA. The CDR3 contains 14 residues. CDR3 sequence (DNA): TGCAGCGTTCCGGGACAGGGAATGACAGATAAGCAGTATTTT. Its protein is CSVPGQGMTDKQYF.

The J gene is TRBJ1-6, the V gene TRBV6-5; D gene unclear. CDR3 length: 12 residues. V shed 8 bases and J shed 19 bases, with 21 bases lying between them. Per germline, CDR1 MNHEY and CDR2 SVGAGI. CDR3 amino acids: CASPYPPAPPHF. The CDR3 bases are TGTGCCAGCCCTTACCCACCTGCACCCCCTCACTTT.

The chain uses TRBV20-1 and TRBJ2-7; D perhaps matches TRBD1 (6 bases). Deletions cut 1 base from V and 7 bases from J, with 17 bases between. CDR3 size: 14 residues. Germline CDR1 is DFQATT and CDR2 is SNEGSKA (reference sequence). The CDR3 spells CSARATGRNREQYF. In nucleotides, the CDR3 is TGCAGTGCTAGAGCTACAGGGAGAAATAGGGAGCAGTACTTC.

Remarks on this clonotype: A much larger clone lies a single base off, so this may be a read error. The V call is TRBV28, the J call TRBJ2-5; no reliable D call. Germline CDR1 MDHEN, CDR2 SYDVKM. The CDR3 loop spans 12 amino acids. The CDR3: CARSLDLETQYF. The CDR3 nucleotides read TGTGCCAGAAGTTTAGACTTGGAGACCCAGTACTTC.

About this clonotype itself: This CDR3 is missing its conserved last phenylalanine or tryptophan, likely due to a read error. The DNA is left out, because the CDR3 cannot be placed on it with certainty; the CDR3 is given as TCRdb lists it. This chain links TRBV4-1 with TRBJ2-7; TRBD1 reflects the table's D call only, with no check against the DNA. Germline V gene data show CDR1 as MGHRA and CDR2 as YSYEKL. Counting both end residues, the CDR3 totals 15 amino acids. CDR3 protein: CASSQLVGGPYEVYL.

This chain joins TRBV30 and TRBJ2-3; D could derive from TRBD1 or TRBD2 (5 bases each). Looked up from germline, CDR1 is GTSNPN and CDR2 is SVGIG (reference sequence). This CDR3 has 15 residues. The V gene lost 0 bases and the J gene lost 0 bases, with 10 bases spanning the gap. As DNA, the CDR3 is TGTGCCTGGAGTGTCGGGACGGTGAGCACAGATACGCAGTATTTT. Its translation: CAWSVGTVSTDTQYF.

In its sample, this clonotype was seen a few times. This may stem from a read error, because a much larger clone lies one nucleotide away. The rearrangement uses TRBV6-1 and TRBJ2-7; TRBD2 matches 12 bases. The CDR3 has 14 amino acids. Germline CDR1 MNHNS, CDR2 SASEGT. CDR3 loop: CASGESLAGGSLYF. Written as DNA, the CDR3 is TGTGCCAGCGGTGAATCGCTAGCGGGAGGGTCTCTGTACTTC.